These T cell receptor beta chains were read from a single sample in a study of T cell repertoires in cytomegalovirus infection. Their antigens are not known. From the reads, TCRdb called clonotypes with MiXCR, one entry per CDR3 protein. The data hold hundreds of thousands of distinct CDR3 sequences, with 30% to 40% observed a single time. This specimen consisted of cultured CD8+ T cells from PBMCs, obtained from culture after CMV antigen stimulation. All receptors derive from a human donor in good health (CMV status not recorded). Some clones in this sample may be carry-over from other donors' samples. The CDR3 runs from the conserved cysteine through the conserved F or W. The D gene is left open where the match is weak. Rows may omit the clone size; those that give it use once, few, many or a size class.

CDR3 DNA,CDR3 protein,D gene,J gene,V gene,CDR3 length,clone size
TGTGCCAGCAGTTTTATAGGACAGGGCTACAATGAGCAGTTCTTC,CASSFIGQGYNEQFF,TRBD1,TRBJ2-1,TRBV27,15,-
TGTGCCAGCAGGCCGACAGGGGTTTCCTACAATGAGCAGTTCTTC,CASRPTGVSYNEQFF,TRBD1,TRBJ2-1,TRBV12-3/TRBV12-4,15,few
TGTGCCAGCAGTTTAATCGGGGAAATTAACCCCCTCCACTTT,CASSLIGEINPLHF,-,TRBJ1-6,TRBV27,14,-
TGTGCCAGCAGTTACGGAAGGTCCGAGACCCAGTACTTC,CASSYGRSETQYF,-,TRBJ2-5,TRBV6-5,13,-
TGTGCCAGCAGTTCCCCGGGGGCGAACCAGCCCCAGCATTTT,CASSSPGANQPQHF,-,TRBJ1-5,TRBV28,14,few
TGTGCCAGCAGCCAAGGTGGAGGGGGGAACACTGAAGCTTTCTTT,CASSQGGGGNTEAFF,-,TRBJ1-1,TRBV3-1,15,few
TGTGCCATCAGTGAAGAGACAGACACCTACGAGCAGTACTTC,CAISEETDTYEQYF,-,TRBJ2-7,TRBV10-3,14,many
TGTGCCAGCATAAAGTCGGGACAGGGGGCAGGCTACACCTTC,CASIKSGQGAGYTF,TRBD1,TRBJ1-2,TRBV12-3/TRBV12-4,14,-
TGTGCCAGCAGCGTACCAGGGTCTGGTTACAATGAGCAGTTCTTC,CASSVPGSGYNEQFF,-,TRBJ2-1,TRBV9,15,-
TGTGCCAGCAGCTCTCTAGCGGCCCGCGAAAACATTCAGTACTTC,CASSSLAARENIQYF,TRBD2,TRBJ2-4,TRBV11-2,15,many
TGTGCCAGCAGCGTAGAGGACAGCCCAGCCAAAAACATTCAGTACTTC,CASSVEDSPAKNIQYF,-,TRBJ2-4,TRBV9,16,-
TGTGCCACCAAATGGGGTGGGACCTACAATGAGCAGTTCTTC,CATKWGGTYNEQFF,-,TRBJ2-1,TRBV27,14,-
TGTGCCAGCAGTTACTCGAGCGTGGCAGGGGACTCGTCTAATGAAAAACTGTTTTTT,CASSYSSVAGDSSNEKLFF,-,TRBJ1-4,TRBV6-2/TRBV6-3,19,-
TGTGCCAGCAGAGCCGGGACAGGGCCTTACGAGCAGTACTTC,CASRAGTGPYEQYF,TRBD1,TRBJ2-7,TRBV13,14,-
TGTGCCAGCAGTTTTAGACAGAGAAGTGCGAACACCGGGGAGCTGTTTTTT,CASSFRQRSANTGELFF,-,TRBJ2-2,TRBV6-1,17,few
TGTGCCAGCCGCACGACGGGGAGCTCCTACAATGAGCAGTTCTTC,CASRTTGSSYNEQFF,-,TRBJ2-1,TRBV6-5,15,-
TGTGCCAGCCAACACCTTTACAATGAGCAGTTCTTC,CASQHLYNEQFF,-,TRBJ2-1,TRBV7-9,12,few
TGTGCCACTTCCGAAAGCGGGGGGCCGGGTATGGATACGCAGTATTTT,CATSESGGPGMDTQYF,TRBD2,TRBJ2-3,TRBV6-6,16,-
TGTGCCAGCAGACCTGGGACAGGCCCTGGGGCCAACGTCCTGACTTTC,CASRPGTGPGANVLTF,TRBD1,TRBJ2-6,TRBV7-9,16,-
TGCGCCAGCAGCCCCGGAACCAGGGATGGCACTGAAGCTTTCTTT,CASSPGTRDGTEAFF,-,TRBJ1-1,TRBV4-3,15,few